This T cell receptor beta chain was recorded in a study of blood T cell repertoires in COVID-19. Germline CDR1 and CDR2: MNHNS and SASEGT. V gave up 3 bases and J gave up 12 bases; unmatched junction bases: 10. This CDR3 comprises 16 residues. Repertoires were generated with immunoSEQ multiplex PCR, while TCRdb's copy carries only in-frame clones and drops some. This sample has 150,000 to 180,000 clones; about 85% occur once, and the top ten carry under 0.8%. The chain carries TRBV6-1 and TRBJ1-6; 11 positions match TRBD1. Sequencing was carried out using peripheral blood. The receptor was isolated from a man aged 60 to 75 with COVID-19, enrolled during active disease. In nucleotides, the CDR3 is TGTGCCAGCAGTGACGGACAGGGGGCATCCTTAGGACCCCTCCACTTT. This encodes CASSDGQGASLGPLHF.